The T cell receptor beta chain under discussion was sequenced for a study of T cells in women clearing cervical HPV infection. Study-wide context: Controls gave blood once infection was undetectable; cases at lesion identification. General study results and limits: CIN3+ cases had significantly higher TCR repertoire richness than controls, but evenness did not differ.

All donors had a single incident cervical HPV16 infection, not prevalent. Profiling relied on immunoSEQ multiplex PCR, and the TCRdb table lists in-frame clones only, not all of them. Its clone listing holds 30,000 to 45,000 clones. On this clone itself: The antigen is undetermined.

The TCR sequence derives from a woman between 18 and 69 years old with a cervical HPV16 infection that either progressed to CIN3+ or cleared (not recorded which). The sample was blood buffy coat.

This chain's CDR3 is CASSQTVNTGELFF. The sequenced part of the CDR3 DNA is TGTGCCAGCAGCCAGACAGTGAACACCGGGGAG. The chain carries TRBV7-3 and TRBJ2-2; D perhaps matches TRBD1 (5 bases). The CDR3 is cut off 3 residues early in the read; its end comes from the germline J gene. Germline V lookup: CDR1 SGHTA, CDR2 FQGTGA. The CDR3 contains 14 residues. The V gene lost 5 bases and the J gene lost 1 base, with 8 bases spanning the gap.